This section outlines one T cell receptor beta chain sequence together with its context. Germline trimming cut 5 bases from V and 6 bases from J; bases unmatched to any gene: 10. CDR1 and CDR2 (germline): MNHEY, SMNVEV (reference sequence). The CDR3 contains 15 residues. This sample was included in a study of chronic HIV infection and antiretroviral therapy. TCRdb processed the 5' RACE reads anew with MiXCR; each CDR3 protein has one entry. This table holds 25,000 to 35,000 distinct CDR3 sequences, 7% to 10% found once. The V call is TRBV27, the J call TRBJ2-4; the match to TRBD1 covers 7 bases. Sequences were obtained from peripheral blood. This TCR was sampled from an adult who had HIV and had not received antiretroviral therapy, or was an uninfected healthy control (not recorded which). CDR3 sequence reads: CASSPVVGGLNIQYF. CDR3 DNA: TGTGCCAGCAGTCCGGTGGTAGGGGGCCTAAACATTCAGTACTTC.